This is a list of T cell receptor beta chains from one sample in a study of T cells in Graves' hyperthyroidism and ophthalmopathy. TCRdb fed the multiplex PCR reads into MiXCR, producing one record per CDR3 protein. The sample lists around 800,000 distinct CDR3 sequences; over 35% were seen once. The sequenced material came from blood. Every receptor here comes from a man aged 18 to 35 with Graves' hyperthyroidism. The CDR3 runs from the conserved cysteine through the conserved F or W. The order of the fields is J gene, D gene, clone size, V gene, CDR3 DNA, CDR3 protein. A D gene is named only where the DNA matches it firmly. Size values are once, few and many counts, or a class for expanded clones, and some rows have none.

TRBJ1-1,TRBD1,many,TRBV2,TGTGCCAGCAGTGTCGAGGGGGCTTTGAACACTGAAGCTTTCTTT,CASSVEGALNTEAFF
TRBJ1-3,.,many,TRBV7-6,TGTGCCAGCAGCCCTAGGGGCCTAGGGCAGGGAGTAACTGGAAACACCATATATTTT,CASSPRGLGQGVTGNTIYF
TRBJ1-2,TRBD1,.,TRBV7-2,TGTGCCAGCAGACCGAGACAGGGCTTGAACGATGGCTACACCTTC,CASRPRQGLNDGYTF
TRBJ2-7,.,.,TRBV5-6,TGTGCCAGCAGCTTTGGCCAGGGATTGGACGAGCAGTACTTC,CASSFGQGLDEQYF
TRBJ2-7,.,.,TRBV12-3/TRBV12-4,TGTGCCAGCAAGGAGGGGATCAACGAGCAGTACTTC,CASKEGINEQYF
TRBJ1-6,.,.,TRBV7-9,TGTGCCAGCAGCAGCATGGGGTGGGCACCCCTCCACTTT,CASSSMGWAPLHF
TRBJ2-2,TRBD2,few,TRBV19,TGTGCCAGTAGTATTGGAGCGGGGGGGACCGGGGAGCTGTTTTTT,CASSIGAGGTGELFF
TRBJ2-2,TRBD2,many,TRBV10-3,TGTGCCATCAGTGATCCGACTAGCGGGAGGGCCGGGGAGCTGTTTTTT,CAISDPTSGRAGELFF
TRBJ1-5,TRBD1,.,TRBV6-5,TGTGCCAGCAGTACGACAGGGGCTCAGCCCCAGCATTTT,CASSTTGAQPQHF
TRBJ1-4,.,.,TRBV7-2,TGTGCCAGCAGCCAAGATGAGGGCAGTGCGAGTGAAAAACTGTTTTTT,CASSQDEGSASEKLFF
TRBJ1-5,TRBD1,many,TRBV19,TGTGCCAGTAGTCCCGGGACAGGGCCCAATCAGCCCCAGCATTTT,CASSPGTGPNQPQHF
TRBJ1-2,TRBD1,.,TRBV19,TGTGCCAGTAGTACTCGGACAGGGGGCGAATATGGCTACACCTTC,CASSTRTGGEYGYTF
TRBJ1-6,.,.,TRBV3-1,TGTGCCAGCAGCCCCCGGACAGAACGATCACCCCTCCACTTT,CASSPRTERSPLHF
TRBJ1-6,.,few,TRBV20-1,TGCAGTGCTAGAGATCTCGGTTATTCACCCCTCCACTTT,CSARDLGYSPLHF
TRBJ2-5,.,few,TRBV19,TGTGCCACCAGACGTGACTCTCAGGGGTGGGAGACCCAGTACTTC,CATRRDSQGWETQYF
TRBJ1-1,TRBD1,.,TRBV11-2,TGTGCCAGCAGCCCTTGGACAGGGGCGGCTGAAGCTTTCTTT,CASSPWTGAAEAFF
TRBJ2-2,TRBD2,many,TRBV7-2,TGTGCCAGCAGCTTAGGGACTAGCGGGAGCTACGGCGGGGAGCTGTTTTTT,CASSLGTSGSYGGELFF
TRBJ1-2,TRBD1,few,TRBV7-2,TGTGCCAGCAGCCTACTATCCTCCGGGACAGGGGGCTATGGCTACACCTTC,CASSLLSSGTGGYGYTF
TRBJ1-5,.,few,TRBV4-1,TGCGCCAGCAGCCAAGTTGAGGGGAGAGCCCAGCATTTT,CASSQVEGRAQHF
TRBJ1-1,TRBD1,many,TRBV29-1,TGCAGCGCCCGACAGGGGGCGGCGGACACTGAAGCTTTCTTT,CSARQGAADTEAFF
TRBJ2-7,TRBD2,many,TRBV10-3,TGTGCCATCAGTGCCTGGACTAGCGGGACCAGCTACGAGCAGTACTTC,CAISAWTSGTSYEQYF
TRBJ1-5,TRBD1,.,TRBV10-3,TGTGCCACCGGGACAGGGGGCGAGCATAGCAATCAGCCCCAGCATTTT,CATGTGGEHSNQPQHF
TRBJ1-6,.,many,TRBV2,TGTGCCAGCAGTGGTGTACCCGATTCACCCCTCCACTTT,CASSGVPDSPLHF
TRBJ1-4,.,.,TRBV9,TGTGCCAGCAGCGTAGGCAGGGGCGGGAGTGAAAAACTGTTTTTT,CASSVGRGGSEKLFF
TRBJ2-7,.,few,TRBV7-8,TGTGCCAGCAGCATTGGACATTTCTACGAGCAGTACTTC,CASSIGHFYEQYF
TRBJ1-2,.,.,TRBV7-9,TGTGCCAGCCAGGGTACCGCTAACTATGGCTACACCTTC,CASQGTANYGYTF
TRBJ1-2,.,many,TRBV10-3,TGTGCCATCAGCGACCTCGAGGCAGGGTTTAATGGCTACACCTTC,CAISDLEAGFNGYTF
TRBJ1-2,TRBD1,many,TRBV12-3/TRBV12-4,TGTGCCAGCAGTTGGACAGGGAGGGACTATGGCTACACCTTC,CASSWTGRDYGYTF
TRBJ1-1,.,few,TRBV20-1,TGCAGTGCCCGATGGATAAACACTGAAGCTTTCTTT,CSARWINTEAFF
TRBJ2-6,TRBD1,many,TRBV15,TGTGCCACCAGCAGACCTAAACAGGGGAAGTGGCCTGGGGCCAACGTCCTGACTTTC,CATSRPKQGKWPGANVLTF
TRBJ1-1,.,.,TRBV5-6,TGTGCCAGCAACACTGGGGGTGAAACTTTCTTT,CASNTGGETFF
TRBJ1-1,TRBD1,many,TRBV10-3,TGTGCCATCAGTGAGTCGACAGGGTGGGGCACTGAAGCTTTCTTT,CAISESTGWGTEAFF
TRBJ2-7,TRBD2,few,TRBV20-1,TGCAGTGCTAGGGCCCTCGGACTAGCGATCCACGAGCAGTACTTC,CSARALGLAIHEQYF
TRBJ1-5,.,few,TRBV12-3/TRBV12-4,TGTGCCAGCAGTTTTTCGGATCCGAATCAGCCCCAGCATTTT,CASSFSDPNQPQHF
TRBJ2-3,TRBD2,.,TRBV5-1,TGCGCCAGCAGCGTGGGACTAGCGACCACAGATACGCAGTATTTT,CASSVGLATTDTQYF
TRBJ1-2,.,.,TRBV20-1,TGCAGTGCTGGGGGCGCAGGGGCGCGTGACTATGGCAACACCTTT,CSAGGAGARDYGNTF
TRBJ1-6,TRBD1,.,TRBV25-1,TGTGCCAGCAGTGAATATCGACAGGGGTACGCAGCACCCCTCCACTTT,CASSEYRQGYAAPLHF
TRBJ1-3,.,few,TRBV6-1,TGTGCCAGCAGTGAGGGACCTGGCTCTGGAAACACCATATATTTT,CASSEGPGSGNTIYF
TRBJ1-1,.,.,TRBV4-1,TGCGCCAGCAGCCAGGACAGAACGGATACTGAAGCTTCCTTT,CASSQDRTDTEASF
TRBJ1-1,TRBD1,.,TRBV2,TGTGCCAGCACTCGCTATGGGACAGGGGGCGGCACTGAAGCTTTCTTT,CASTRYGTGGGTEAFF
TRBJ1-4,.,many,TRBV7-6,TGTGCCAGCAGCTTAGTAAGCGCAACTAATGAAAAACTGTTTTTT,CASSLVSATNEKLFF
TRBJ1-6,.,many,TRBV24-1,TGTGCCACCAGTGATCACATCAATTTTAATTCACCCCTCCACTTT,CATSDHINFNSPLHF
TRBJ1-2,.,few,TRBV5-4,TGTGCCAGCATCCAATGGGGCGGACAGTCTACCTATGGCTACACCTTC,CASIQWGGQSTYGYTF